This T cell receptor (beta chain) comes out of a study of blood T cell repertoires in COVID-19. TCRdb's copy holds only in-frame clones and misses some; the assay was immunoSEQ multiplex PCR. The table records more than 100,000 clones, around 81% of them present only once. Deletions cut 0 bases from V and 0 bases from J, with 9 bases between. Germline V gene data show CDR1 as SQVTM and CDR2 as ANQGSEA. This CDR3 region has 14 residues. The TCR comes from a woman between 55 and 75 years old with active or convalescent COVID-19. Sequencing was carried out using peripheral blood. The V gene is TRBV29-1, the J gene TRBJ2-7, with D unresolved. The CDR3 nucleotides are TGCAGCGTTGAAGATAGGAGTAGCTCCTACGAGCAGTACTTC. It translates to CSVEDRSSSYEQYF.